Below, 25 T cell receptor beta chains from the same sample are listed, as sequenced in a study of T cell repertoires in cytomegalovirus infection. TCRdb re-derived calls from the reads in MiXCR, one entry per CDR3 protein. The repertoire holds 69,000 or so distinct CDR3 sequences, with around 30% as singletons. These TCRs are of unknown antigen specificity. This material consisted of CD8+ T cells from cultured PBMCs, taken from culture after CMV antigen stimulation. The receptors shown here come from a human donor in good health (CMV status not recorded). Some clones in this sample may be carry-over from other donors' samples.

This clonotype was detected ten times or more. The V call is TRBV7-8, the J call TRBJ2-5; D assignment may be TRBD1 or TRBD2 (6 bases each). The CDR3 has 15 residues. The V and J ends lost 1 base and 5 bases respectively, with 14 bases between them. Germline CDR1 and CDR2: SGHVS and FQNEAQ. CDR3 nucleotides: TGTGCCAGCAGCTTAGTCGCAGGGGCGGGGGAGACCCAGTACTTC. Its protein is CASSLVAGAGETQYF.

The CDR3 spells CASSGQQGGNGADEQYF. CDR3 DNA: TGTGCCAGCAGCGGACAACAGGGGGGCAATGGAGCTGACGAGCAGTACTTC. V gene TRBV28 combines with J gene TRBJ2-7; 8 bases fit TRBD1. With V trimmed by 6 bases and J by 5 bases, 18 bases remained unmatched. The CDR3 consists of 17 residues. Germline loops: CDR1 MDHEN, CDR2 SYDVKM.

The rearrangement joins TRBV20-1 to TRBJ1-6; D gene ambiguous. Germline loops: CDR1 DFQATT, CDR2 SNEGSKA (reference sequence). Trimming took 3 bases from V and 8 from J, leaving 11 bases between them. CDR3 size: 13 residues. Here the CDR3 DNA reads TGCAGTGCTAGTGCAGCCAGTCATTCACCCCTCCACTTT. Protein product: CSASAASHSPLHF.

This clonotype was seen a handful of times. CDR3 coding DNA: TGTGCCAGCAGCCCCGCAGGGTACAATGAGCAGTTCTTC. Its translation: CASSPAGYNEQFF. This chain uses TRBV7-6 with TRBJ2-1; a weak D match, TRBD1 (5 bases). Trimming cost V 5 bases and J 4 bases, with 9 bases left between them. CDR1 is SGHVS and CDR2 is FNYEAQ in the germline V gene. This CDR3 is built from 13 residues.

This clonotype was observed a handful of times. The CDR3 bases are TGTGCCAGCAGCATACCGGGACTAGCGGGCGAGCAGTACTTC. Encoded protein: CASSIPGLAGEQYF. The V call is TRBV7-8, the J call TRBJ2-7; 12 nucleotides match TRBD2. V was clipped by 5 bases and J by 6 bases; unmatched bases: 5. This CDR3 comprises 14 residues. Germline loops: CDR1 SGHVS, CDR2 FQNEAQ.

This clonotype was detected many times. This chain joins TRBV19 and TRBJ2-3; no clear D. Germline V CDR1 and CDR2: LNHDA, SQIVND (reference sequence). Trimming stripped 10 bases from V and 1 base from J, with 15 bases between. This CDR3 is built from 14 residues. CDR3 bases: TGTGCCACCTTGGACGTTCATGGCACAGATACGCAGTATTTT. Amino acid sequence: CATLDVHGTDTQYF.

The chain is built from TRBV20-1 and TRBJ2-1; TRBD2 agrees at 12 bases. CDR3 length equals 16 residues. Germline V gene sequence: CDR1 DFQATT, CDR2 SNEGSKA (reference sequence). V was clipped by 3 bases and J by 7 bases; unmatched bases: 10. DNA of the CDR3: TGCAGTGCTAGTGATCTAGCGGGAGGGTCGGTGAATGAGCAGTTCTTC. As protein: CSASDLAGGSVNEQFF.

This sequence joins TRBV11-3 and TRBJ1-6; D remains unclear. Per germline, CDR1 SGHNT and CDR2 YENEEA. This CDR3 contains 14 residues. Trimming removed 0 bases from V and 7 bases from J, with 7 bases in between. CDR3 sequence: CASSLDPPNSPLHF. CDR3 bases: TGTGCCAGCAGCTTAGATCCCCCGAATTCACCCCTCCACTTT. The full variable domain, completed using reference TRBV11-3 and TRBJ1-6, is EAGVVQSPRYKIIEKKQPVAFWCNPISGHNTLYWYLQNLGQGPELLIRYENEEAVDDSQLPKDRFSAERLKGVDSTLKIQPAELGDSAVYLCASSLDPPNSPLHFGNGTRLTVT.

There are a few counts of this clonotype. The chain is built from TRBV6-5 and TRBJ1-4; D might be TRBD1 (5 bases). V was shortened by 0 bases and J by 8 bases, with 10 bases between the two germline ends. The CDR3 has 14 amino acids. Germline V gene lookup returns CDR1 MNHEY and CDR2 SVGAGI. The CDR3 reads CASSYSGVREKLFF. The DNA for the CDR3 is TGTGCCAGCAGTTACTCGGGGGTTCGGGAAAAACTGTTTTTT.

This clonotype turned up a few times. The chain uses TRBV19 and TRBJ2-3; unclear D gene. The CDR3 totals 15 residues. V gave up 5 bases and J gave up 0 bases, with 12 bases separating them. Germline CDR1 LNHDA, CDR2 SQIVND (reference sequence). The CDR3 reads CASSADTASTDTQYF. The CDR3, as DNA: TGTGCCAGTAGTGCAGATACAGCTAGCACAGATACGCAGTATTTT.

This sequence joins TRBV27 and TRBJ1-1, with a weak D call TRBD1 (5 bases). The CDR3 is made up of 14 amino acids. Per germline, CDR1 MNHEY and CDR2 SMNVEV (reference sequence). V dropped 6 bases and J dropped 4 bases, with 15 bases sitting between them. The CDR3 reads CASRISGGFTEAFF. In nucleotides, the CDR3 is TGTGCCAGCAGGATAAGTGGGGGATTCACTGAAGCTTTCTTT.

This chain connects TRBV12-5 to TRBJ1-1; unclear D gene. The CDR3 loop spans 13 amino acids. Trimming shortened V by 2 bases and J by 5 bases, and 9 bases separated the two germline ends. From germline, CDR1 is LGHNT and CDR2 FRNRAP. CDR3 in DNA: TGTGCTAGTGGTTTGACTAAGAGTACTGAAGCTTTCTTT. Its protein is CASGLTKSTEAFF.

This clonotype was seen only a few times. CDR3: CSAPRVPNTGELFF. CDR3 nucleotides: TGCAGTGCTCCACGGGTGCCGAACACCGGGGAGCTGTTTTTT. The chain has TRBV20-1 and TRBJ2-2; D gene unclear. This CDR3 region has 14 residues. CDR1 and CDR2 (germline): DFQATT, SNEGSKA (reference sequence). The ends were cut back, 5 bases at V and 0 bases at J, with 10 bases in the middle.

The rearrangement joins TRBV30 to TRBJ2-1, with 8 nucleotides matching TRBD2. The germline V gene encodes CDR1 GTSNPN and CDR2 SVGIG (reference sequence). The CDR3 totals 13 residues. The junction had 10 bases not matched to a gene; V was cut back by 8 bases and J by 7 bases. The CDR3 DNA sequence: TGTGCCCTCCCCGGGAGGGCAGGGAATGAGCAGTTCTTC. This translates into CALPGRAGNEQFF.

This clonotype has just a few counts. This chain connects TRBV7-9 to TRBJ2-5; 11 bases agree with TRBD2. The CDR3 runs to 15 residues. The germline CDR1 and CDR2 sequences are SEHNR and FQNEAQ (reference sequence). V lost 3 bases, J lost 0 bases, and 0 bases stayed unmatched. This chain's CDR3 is CASSLTSGDQETQYF. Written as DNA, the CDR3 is TGTGCCAGCAGCTTGACTAGCGGGGACCAAGAGACCCAGTACTTC.

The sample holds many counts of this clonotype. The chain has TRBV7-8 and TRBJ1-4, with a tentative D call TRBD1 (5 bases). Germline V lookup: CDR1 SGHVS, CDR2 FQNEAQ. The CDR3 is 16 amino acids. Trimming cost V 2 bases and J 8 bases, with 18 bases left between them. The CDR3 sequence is CASSLLGASRREKLFF. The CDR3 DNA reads TGTGCCAGCAGCTTACTCGGGGCTTCACGGAGGGAAAAACTGTTTTTT.

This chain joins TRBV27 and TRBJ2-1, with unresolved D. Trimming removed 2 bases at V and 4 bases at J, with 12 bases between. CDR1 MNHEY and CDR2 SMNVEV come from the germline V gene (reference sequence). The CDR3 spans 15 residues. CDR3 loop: CASSLLLGRYNEQFF. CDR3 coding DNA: TGTGCCAGCAGTTTACTTCTAGGGCGATACAATGAGCAGTTCTTC.

CDR3 protein: CASSPLTREETQYF. DNA of the CDR3: TGTGCCAGCAGCCCCCTGACTAGAGAAGAGACCCAGTACTTC. The rearrangement uses TRBV7-9 and TRBJ2-5; TRBD2 is a possible D gene (6 bases). Germline V lookup: CDR1 SEHNR, CDR2 FQNEAQ (reference sequence). Trimming removed 5 bases from V and 3 bases from J, with 13 bases in between. CDR3 length equals 14 residues.

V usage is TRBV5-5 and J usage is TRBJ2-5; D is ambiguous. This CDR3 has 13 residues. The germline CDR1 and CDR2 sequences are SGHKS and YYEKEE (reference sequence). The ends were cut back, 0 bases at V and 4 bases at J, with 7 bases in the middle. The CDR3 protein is CASSLDVAETQYF. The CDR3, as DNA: TGTGCCAGCAGCTTGGATGTGGCAGAGACCCAGTACTTC.

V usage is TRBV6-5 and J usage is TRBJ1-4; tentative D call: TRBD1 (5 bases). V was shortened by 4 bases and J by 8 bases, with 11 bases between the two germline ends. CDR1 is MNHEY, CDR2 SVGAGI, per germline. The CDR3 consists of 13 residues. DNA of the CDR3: TGTGCCAGCAGTTCAGGGTGGGGAGAAAAACTGTTTTTT. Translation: CASSSGWGEKLFF.

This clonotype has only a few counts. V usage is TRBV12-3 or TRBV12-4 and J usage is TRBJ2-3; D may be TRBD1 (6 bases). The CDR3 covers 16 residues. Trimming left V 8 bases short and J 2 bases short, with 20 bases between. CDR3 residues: CASELRPGTYTDTQYF. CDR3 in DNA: TGTGCCAGCGAACTTCGACCCGGGACATACACAGATACGCAGTATTTT.

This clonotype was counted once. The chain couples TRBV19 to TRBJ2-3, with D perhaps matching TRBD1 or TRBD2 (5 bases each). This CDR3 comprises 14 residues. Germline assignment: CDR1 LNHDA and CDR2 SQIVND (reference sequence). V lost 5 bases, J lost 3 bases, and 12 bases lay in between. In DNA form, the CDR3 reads TGTGCCAGTAGTGTCGGGGCAGGGACAGATACGCAGTATTTT. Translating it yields CASSVGAGTDTQYF.

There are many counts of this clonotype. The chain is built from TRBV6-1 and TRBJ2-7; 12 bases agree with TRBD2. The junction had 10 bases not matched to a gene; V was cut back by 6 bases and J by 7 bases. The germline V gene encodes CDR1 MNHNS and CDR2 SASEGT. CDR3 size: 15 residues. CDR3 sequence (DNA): TGTGCCAGCAGCCCGGGGACTAGCGGGTCTCTAGAGCAGTACTTC. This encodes CASSPGTSGSLEQYF.

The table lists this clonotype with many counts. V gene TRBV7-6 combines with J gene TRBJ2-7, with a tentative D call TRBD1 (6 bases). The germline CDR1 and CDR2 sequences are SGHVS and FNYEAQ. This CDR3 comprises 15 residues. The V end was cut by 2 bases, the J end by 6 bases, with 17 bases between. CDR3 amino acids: CASSLLGEDSLEQYF. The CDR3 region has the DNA TGTGCCAGCAGCTTATTGGGTGAGGACAGTCTCGAGCAGTACTTC.

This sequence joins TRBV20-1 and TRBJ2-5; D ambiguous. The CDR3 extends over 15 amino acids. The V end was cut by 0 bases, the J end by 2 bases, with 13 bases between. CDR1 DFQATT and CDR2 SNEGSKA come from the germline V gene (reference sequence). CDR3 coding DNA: TGCAGTGCTAGAGAGGGGTGGGCAGTTCAAGAGACCCAGTACTTC. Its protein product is CSAREGWAVQETQYF.